The 4 T cell receptor beta chains given below trace back to one sample, sequenced in a study of T cell repertoires in cytomegalovirus infection. TCRdb reprocessed the reads via MiXCR and lists one record per CDR3 protein. This table holds about 300,000 distinct CDR3 sequences, roughly a tenth found once. Sample: PBMCs. These receptors were obtained from a human donor in good health (CMV status not recorded). Some clones in this sample may be carry-over from other donors' samples.

The rearrangement joins TRBV12-3 or TRBV12-4 to TRBJ1-3, with TRBD1 as a possible D gene (5 bases). This CDR3 comprises 13 residues. Trimming pared 7 bases from V and 7 bases from J, leaving 14 bases between. The CDR3: CASTFQGGNTIYF. The CDR3, as DNA: TGTGCCAGCACTTTTCAGGGTGGCAACACCATATATTTT.

Notes on this clonotype: A much larger clone differs by one base, so this may be a read error. This rearrangement joins TRBV28 to TRBJ1-1, with D possibly being TRBD1 (5 bases). Germline-derived CDR1 and CDR2 are MDHEN and SYDVKM. The CDR3 loop spans 15 amino acids. For the CDR3, the DNA is TGTGACAGCAGTTGGGGGACTCCTCAGTTGGCTGAAGCTTTCTTT. It codes for CDSSWGTPQLAEAFF.

The rearrangement links TRBV5-1 to TRBJ2-1; D is unresolved. The ends were cut back, 0 bases at V and 4 bases at J, with 11 bases in the middle. This CDR3 region has 15 residues. The germline CDR1 and CDR2 sequences are SGHRS and YFSETQ. CDR3 sequence (DNA): TGCGCCAGCAGCTTGGTTCCGGCGTCTTACAATGAGCAGTTCTTC. Its translation is CASSLVPASYNEQFF. The whole variable domain, remainder taken from reference TRBV5-1 and TRBJ2-1, is KAGVTQTPRYLIKTRGQQVTLSCSPISGHRSVSWYQQTPGQGLQFLFEYFSETQRNKGNFPGRFSGRQFSNSRSEMNVSTLELGDSALYLCASSLVPASYNEQFFGPGTRLTVL.

This clonotype was observed a few times. The CDR3 DNA reads as TGCAGTACCTCCTTGGGGGCCCTCACAGATACGCAGTATTTT. It codes for CSTSLGALTDTQYF. The chain couples TRBV20-1 to TRBJ2-3; a possible D gene is TRBD1 (6 bases). From germline, CDR1 is DFQATT and CDR2 SNEGSKA (reference sequence). V shed 8 bases and J shed 2 bases, with 17 bases lying between them. This CDR3 spans 14 amino acids.